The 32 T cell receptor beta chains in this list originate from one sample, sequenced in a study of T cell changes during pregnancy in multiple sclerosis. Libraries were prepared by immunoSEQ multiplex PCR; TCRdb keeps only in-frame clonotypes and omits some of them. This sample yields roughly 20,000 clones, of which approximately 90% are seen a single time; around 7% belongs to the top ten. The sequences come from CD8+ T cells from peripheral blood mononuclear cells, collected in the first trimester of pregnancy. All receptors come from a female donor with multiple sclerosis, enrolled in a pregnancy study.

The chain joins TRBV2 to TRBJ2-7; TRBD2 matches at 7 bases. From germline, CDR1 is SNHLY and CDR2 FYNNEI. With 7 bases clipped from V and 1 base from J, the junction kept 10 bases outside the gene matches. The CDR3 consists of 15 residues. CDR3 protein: CASISTPGLSYEQYF. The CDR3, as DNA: TGTGCCAGCATCTCCACTCCGGGACTATCCTACGAGCAGTACTTC.

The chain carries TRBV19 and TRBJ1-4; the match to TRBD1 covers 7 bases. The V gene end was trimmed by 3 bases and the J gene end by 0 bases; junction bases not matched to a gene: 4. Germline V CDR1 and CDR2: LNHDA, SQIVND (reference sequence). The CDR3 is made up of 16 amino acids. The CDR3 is CASSMDRFATNEKLFF. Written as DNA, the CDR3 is TGTGCCAGTAGTATGGACAGGTTTGCAACTAATGAAAAACTGTTTTTT.

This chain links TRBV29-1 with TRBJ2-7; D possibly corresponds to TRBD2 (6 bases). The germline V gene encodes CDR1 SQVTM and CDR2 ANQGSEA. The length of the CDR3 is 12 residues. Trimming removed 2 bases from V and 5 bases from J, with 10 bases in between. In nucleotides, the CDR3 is TGCAGCGTTGAATTCGGCGGGAACGAGCAGTACTTC. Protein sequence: CSVEFGGNEQYF.

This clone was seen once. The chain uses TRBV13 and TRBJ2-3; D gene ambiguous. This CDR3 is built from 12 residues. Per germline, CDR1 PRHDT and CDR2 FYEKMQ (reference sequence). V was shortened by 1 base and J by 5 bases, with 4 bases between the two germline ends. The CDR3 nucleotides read TGTGCCAGCAGCTTAGCCCGAGATACGCAGTATTTT. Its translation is CASSLARDTQYF. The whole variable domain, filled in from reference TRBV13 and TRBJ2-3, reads AAGVIQSPRHLIKEKRETATLKCYPIPRHDTVYWYQQGPGQDPQFLISFYEKMQSDKGSIPDRFSAQQFSDYHSELNMSSLELGDSALYFCASSLARDTQYFGPGTRLTVL.

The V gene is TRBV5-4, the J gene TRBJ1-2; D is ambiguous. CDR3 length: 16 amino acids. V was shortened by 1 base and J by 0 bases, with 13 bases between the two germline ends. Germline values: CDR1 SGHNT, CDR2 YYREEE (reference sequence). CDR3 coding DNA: TGTGCCAGCAGCTTGCTTCCACAGCCGACTAACTATGGCTACACCTTC. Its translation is CASSLLPQPTNYGYTF.

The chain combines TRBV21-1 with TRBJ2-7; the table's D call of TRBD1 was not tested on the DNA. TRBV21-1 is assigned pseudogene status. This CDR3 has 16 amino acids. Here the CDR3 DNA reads TGTGCCAGCAGCAAAGTGGAGGGGGCGAGAAGCTACGAGCAGTACTTC. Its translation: CASSKVEGARSYEQYF.

CDR3 region: CASSPTFPGKAGNTIYF. CDR3 in DNA: TGTGCCAGCAGCCCCACCTTTCCCGGGAAGGCTGGAAACACCATATATTTT. The chain combines TRBV13 with TRBJ1-3; no clear D gene. This CDR3 is 17 amino acids long. Per germline, CDR1 PRHDT and CDR2 FYEKMQ (reference sequence). The V end lost 5 bases, the J end lost 2 bases, and 19 bases lay between the germline ends.

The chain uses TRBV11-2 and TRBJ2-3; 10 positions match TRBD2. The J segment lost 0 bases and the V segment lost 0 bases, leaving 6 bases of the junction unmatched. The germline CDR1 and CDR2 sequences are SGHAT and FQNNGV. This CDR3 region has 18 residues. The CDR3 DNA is TGTGCCAGCAGCTTAGAGGCTAGCGGGAGCCTTAGCACAGATACGCAGTATTTT. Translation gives CASSLEASGSLSTDTQYF.

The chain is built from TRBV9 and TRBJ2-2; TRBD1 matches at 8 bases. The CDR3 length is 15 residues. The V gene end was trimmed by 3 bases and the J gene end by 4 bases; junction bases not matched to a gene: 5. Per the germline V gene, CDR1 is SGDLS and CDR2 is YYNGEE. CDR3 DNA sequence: TGTGCCAGCAGCGCCGGACAGGGAGGCACCGGGGAGCTGTTTTTT. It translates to CASSAGQGGTGELFF.

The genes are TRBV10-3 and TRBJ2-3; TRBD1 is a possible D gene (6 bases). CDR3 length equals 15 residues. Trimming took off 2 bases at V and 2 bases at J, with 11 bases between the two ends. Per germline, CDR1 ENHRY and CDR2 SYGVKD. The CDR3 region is CAISEGQGPTDTQYF. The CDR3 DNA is TGTGCCATCAGTGAGGGGCAGGGGCCCACAGATACGCAGTATTTT.

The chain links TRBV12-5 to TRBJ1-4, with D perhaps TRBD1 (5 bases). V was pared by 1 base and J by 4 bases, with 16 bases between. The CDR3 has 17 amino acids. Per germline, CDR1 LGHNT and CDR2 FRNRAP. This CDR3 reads CASGLDKLGRDNEKLFF. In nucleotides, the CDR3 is TGTGCTAGTGGTTTGGACAAGTTGGGCAGGGATAATGAAAAACTGTTTTTT. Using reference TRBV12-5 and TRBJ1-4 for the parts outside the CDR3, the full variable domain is DARVTQTPRHKVTEMGQEVTMRCQPILGHNTVFWYRQTMMQGLELLAYFRNRAPLDDSGMPKDRFSAEMPDATLATLKIQPSEPRDSAVYFCASGLDKLGRDNEKLFFGSGTQLSVL.

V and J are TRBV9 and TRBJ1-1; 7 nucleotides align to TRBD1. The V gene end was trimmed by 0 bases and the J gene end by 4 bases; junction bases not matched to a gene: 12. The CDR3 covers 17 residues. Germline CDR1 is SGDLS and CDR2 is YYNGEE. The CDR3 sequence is CASSVDDREGFGTEAFF. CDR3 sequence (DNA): TGTGCCAGCAGCGTAGATGACAGGGAAGGGTTCGGCACTGAAGCTTTCTTT.

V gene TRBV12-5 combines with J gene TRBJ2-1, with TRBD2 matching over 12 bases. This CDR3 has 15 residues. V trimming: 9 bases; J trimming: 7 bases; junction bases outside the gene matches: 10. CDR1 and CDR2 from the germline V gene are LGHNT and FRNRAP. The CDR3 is CASLALAGGMNEQFF. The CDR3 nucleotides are TGTGCTAGCCTCGCACTAGCGGGAGGAATGAATGAGCAGTTCTTC. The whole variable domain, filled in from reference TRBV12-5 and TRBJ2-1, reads DARVTQTPRHKVTEMGQEVTMRCQPILGHNTVFWYRQTMMQGLELLAYFRNRAPLDDSGMPKDRFSAEMPDATLATLKIQPSEPRDSAVYFCASLALAGGMNEQFFGPGTRLTVL.

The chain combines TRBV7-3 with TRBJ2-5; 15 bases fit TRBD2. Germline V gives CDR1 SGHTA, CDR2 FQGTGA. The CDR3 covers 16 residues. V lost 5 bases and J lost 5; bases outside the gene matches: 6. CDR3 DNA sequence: TGTGCCAGCAGCCGAGGACTAGCGGGAGGGCCGGAGACCCAGTACTTC. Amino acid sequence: CASSRGLAGGPETQYF.

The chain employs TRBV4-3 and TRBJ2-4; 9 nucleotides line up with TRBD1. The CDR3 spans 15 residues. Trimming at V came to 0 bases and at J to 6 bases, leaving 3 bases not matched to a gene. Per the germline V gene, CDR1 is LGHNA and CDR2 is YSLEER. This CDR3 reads CASSQDGTGINIQYF. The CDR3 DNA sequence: TGCGCCAGCAGCCAAGATGGGACAGGGATAAACATTCAGTACTTC.

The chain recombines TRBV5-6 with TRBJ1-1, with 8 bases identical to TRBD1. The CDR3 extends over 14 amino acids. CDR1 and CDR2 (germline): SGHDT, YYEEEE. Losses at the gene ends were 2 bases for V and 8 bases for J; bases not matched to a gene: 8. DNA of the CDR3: TGTGCCAGCAGCTTAGCAGGGGGCGAATCAGAAGCTTTCTTT. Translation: CASSLAGGESEAFF.

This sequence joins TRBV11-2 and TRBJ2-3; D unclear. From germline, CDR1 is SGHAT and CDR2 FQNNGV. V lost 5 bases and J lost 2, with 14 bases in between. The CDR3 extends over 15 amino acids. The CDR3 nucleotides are TGTGCCAGCAGCCCAAAGGCAGGCTACACAGATACGCAGTATTTT. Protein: CASSPKAGYTDTQYF.

CDR3 sequence: CASSPGLLYNEQFF. CDR3 nucleotide sequence: TGTGCCAGCAGCCCGGGACTATTATACAATGAGCAGTTCTTC. The V gene is TRBV7-3, the J gene TRBJ2-1; 7 bases align to TRBD2. From germline, CDR1 is SGHTA and CDR2 FQGTGA. The V gene end was trimmed by 5 bases and the J gene end by 4 bases; junction bases not matched to a gene: 5. The length of the CDR3 is 14 residues.

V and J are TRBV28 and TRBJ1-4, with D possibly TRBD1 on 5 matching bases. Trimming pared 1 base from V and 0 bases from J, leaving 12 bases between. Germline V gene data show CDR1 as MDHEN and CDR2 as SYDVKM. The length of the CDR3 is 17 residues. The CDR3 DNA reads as TGTGCCAGCAGTTTATCCCGGGGGACCGCAACTAATGAAAAACTGTTTTTT. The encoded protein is CASSLSRGTATNEKLFF.

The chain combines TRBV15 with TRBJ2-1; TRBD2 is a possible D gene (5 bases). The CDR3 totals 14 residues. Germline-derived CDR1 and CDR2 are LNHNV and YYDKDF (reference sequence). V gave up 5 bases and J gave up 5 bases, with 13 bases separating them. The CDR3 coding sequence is TGTGCCACCAGCCTCGAGGGCAACAACAATGAGCAGTTCTTC. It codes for CATSLEGNNNEQFF.

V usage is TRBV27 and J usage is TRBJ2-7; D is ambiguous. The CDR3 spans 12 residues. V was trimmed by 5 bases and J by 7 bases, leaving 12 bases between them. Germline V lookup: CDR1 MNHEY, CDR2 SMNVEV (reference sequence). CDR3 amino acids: CASSIRPGEQYF. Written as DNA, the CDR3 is TGTGCCAGCAGTATCCGCCCAGGAGAGCAGTACTTC.

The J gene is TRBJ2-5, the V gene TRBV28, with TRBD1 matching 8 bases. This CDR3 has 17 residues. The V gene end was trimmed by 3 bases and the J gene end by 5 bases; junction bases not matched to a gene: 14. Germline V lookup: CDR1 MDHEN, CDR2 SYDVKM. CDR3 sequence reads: CASSFGQGRLRGETQYF. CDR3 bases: TGTGCCAGCAGTTTTGGACAGGGCCGGCTGCGTGGGGAGACCCAGTACTTC.

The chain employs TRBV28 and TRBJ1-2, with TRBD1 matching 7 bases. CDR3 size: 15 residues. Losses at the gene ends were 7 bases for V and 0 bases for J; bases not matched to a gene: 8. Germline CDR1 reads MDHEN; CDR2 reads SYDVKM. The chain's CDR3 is CASILGQGANYGYTF. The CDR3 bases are TGTGCCAGCATCCTAGGGCAGGGGGCTAACTATGGCTACACCTTC.

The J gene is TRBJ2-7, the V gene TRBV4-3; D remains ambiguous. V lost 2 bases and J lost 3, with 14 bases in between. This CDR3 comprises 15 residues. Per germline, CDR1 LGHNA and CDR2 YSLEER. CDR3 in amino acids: CASSQYHEVGYEQYF. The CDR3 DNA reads TGCGCCAGCAGCCAATATCATGAGGTAGGCTACGAGCAGTACTTC.

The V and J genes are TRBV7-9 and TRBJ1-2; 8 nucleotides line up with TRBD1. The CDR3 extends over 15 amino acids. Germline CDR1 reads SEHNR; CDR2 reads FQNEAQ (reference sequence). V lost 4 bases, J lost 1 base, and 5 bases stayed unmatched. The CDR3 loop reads CASSSRDRSNYGYTF. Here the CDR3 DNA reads TGTGCCAGCAGCTCGAGGGACAGGAGTAACTATGGCTACACCTTC.

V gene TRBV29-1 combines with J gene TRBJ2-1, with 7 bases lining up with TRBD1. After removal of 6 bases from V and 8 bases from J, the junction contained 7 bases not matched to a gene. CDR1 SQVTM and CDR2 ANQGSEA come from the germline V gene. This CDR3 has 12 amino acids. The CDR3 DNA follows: TGCAGCGTCATGGAACAGGGGTATGAGCAGTTCTTC. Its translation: CSVMEQGYEQFF.

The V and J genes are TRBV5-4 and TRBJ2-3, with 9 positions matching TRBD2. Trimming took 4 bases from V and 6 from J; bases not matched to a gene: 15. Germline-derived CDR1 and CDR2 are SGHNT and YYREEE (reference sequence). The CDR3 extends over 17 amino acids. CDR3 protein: CASSRGIRGRVGDTQYF. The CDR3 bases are TGTGCCAGCAGCCGGGGGATCCGCGGGAGGGTCGGGGATACGCAGTATTTT. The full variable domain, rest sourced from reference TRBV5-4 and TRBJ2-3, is ETGVTQSPTHLIKTRGQQVTLRCSSQSGHNTVSWYQQALGQGPQFIFQYYREEENGRGNFPPRFSGLQFPNYSSELNVNALELDDSALYLCASSRGIRGRVGDTQYFGPGTRLTVL.

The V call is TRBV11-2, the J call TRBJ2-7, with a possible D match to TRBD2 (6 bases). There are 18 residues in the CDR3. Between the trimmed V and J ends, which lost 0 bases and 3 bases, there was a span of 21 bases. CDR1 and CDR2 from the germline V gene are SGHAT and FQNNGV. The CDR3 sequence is CASSLDSMGGPSNYEQYF. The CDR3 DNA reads TGTGCCAGCAGCTTAGATTCAATGGGGGGTCCTTCCAACTACGAGCAGTACTTC.

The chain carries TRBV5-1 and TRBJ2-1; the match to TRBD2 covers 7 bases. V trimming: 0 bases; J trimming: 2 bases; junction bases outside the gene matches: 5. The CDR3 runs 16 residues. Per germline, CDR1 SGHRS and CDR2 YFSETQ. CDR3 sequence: CASSLDDLAAYNEQFF. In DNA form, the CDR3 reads TGCGCCAGCAGCTTGGATGACCTAGCGGCCTACAATGAGCAGTTCTTC.

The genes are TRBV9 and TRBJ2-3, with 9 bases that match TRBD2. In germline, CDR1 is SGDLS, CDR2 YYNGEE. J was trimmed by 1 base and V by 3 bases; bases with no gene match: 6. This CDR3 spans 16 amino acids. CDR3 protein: CASSAGTSLRTDTQYF. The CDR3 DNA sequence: TGTGCCAGCAGCGCCGGGACTAGCCTACGCACAGATACGCAGTATTTT. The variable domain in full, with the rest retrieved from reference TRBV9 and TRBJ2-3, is DSGVTQTPKHLITATGQRVTLRCSPRSGDLSVYWYQQSLDQGLQFLIQYYNGEERAKGNILERFSAQQFPDLHSELNLSSLELGDSALYFCASSAGTSLRTDTQYFGPGTRLTVL.

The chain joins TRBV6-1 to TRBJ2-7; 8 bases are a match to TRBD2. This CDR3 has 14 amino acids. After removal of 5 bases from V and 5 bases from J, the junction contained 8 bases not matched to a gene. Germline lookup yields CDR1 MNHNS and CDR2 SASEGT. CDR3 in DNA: TGTGCCAGCAGTTCCAGCGGGAGATTTAACGAGCAGTACTTC. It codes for CASSSSGRFNEQYF.

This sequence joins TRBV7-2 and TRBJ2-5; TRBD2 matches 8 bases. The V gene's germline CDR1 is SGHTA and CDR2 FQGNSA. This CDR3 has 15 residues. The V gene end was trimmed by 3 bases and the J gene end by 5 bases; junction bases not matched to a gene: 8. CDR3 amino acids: CASSLSGRGWETQYF. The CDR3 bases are TGTGCCAGCAGCTTGAGCGGGAGAGGTTGGGAGACCCAGTACTTC.